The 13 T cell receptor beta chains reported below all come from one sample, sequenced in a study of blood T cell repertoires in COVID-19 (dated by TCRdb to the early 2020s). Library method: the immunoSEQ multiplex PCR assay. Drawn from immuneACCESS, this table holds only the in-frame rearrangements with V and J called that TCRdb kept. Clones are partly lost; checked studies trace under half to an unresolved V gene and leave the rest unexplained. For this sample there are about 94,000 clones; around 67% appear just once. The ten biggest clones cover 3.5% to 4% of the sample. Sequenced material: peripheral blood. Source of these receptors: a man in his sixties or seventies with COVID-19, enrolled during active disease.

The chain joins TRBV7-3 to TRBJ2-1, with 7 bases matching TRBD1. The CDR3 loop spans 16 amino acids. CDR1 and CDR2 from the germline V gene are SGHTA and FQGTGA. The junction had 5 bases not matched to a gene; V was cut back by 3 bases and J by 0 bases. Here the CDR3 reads CASSFWGQSSYNEQFF. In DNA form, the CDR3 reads TGTGCCAGCAGCTTTTGGGGACAGAGCTCCTACAATGAGCAGTTCTTC.

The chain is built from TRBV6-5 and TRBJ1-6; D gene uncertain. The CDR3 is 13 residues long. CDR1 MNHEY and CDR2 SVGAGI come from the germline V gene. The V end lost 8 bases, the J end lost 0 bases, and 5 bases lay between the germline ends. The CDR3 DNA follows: TGTGCCAGCGCCTACTCCTATAATTCACCCCTCCACTTT. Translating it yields CASAYSYNSPLHF.

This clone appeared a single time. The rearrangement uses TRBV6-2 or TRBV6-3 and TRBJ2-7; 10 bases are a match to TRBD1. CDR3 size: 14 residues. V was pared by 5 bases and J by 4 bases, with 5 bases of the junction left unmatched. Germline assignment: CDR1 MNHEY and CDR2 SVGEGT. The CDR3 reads CASSKTGGAYEQYF. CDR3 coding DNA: TGTGCCAGCAGTAAGACAGGGGGCGCGTACGAGCAGTACTTC.

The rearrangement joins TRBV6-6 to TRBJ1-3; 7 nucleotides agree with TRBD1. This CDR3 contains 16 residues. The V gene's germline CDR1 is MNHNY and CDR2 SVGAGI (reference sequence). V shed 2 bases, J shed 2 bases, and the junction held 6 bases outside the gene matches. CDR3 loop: CASSYPGTATGNTIYF. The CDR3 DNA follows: TGTGCCAGCAGTTACCCCGGGACAGCAACTGGAAACACCATATATTTT.

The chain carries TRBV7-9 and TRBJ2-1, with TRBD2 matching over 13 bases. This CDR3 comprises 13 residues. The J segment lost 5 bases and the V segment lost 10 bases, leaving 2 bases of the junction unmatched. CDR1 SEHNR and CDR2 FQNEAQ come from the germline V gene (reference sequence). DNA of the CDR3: TGTGCCACCGGACTAGCGGGAGACAATGAGCAGTTCTTC. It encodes CATGLAGDNEQFF.

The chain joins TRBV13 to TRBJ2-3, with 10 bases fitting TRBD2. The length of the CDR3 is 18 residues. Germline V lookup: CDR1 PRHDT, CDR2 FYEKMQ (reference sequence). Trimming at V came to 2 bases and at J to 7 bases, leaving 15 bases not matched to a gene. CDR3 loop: CASSLHRLAGEIENTQYF. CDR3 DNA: TGTGCCAGCAGCTTACATCGGCTAGCGGGAGAAATTGAGAATACGCAGTATTTT.

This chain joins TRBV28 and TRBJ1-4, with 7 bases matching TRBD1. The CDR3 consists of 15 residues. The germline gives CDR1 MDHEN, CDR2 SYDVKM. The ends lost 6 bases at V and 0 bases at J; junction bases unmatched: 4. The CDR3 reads CASRTGLATNEKLFF. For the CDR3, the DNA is TGTGCCAGCAGGACAGGGTTGGCAACTAATGAAAAACTGTTTTTT.

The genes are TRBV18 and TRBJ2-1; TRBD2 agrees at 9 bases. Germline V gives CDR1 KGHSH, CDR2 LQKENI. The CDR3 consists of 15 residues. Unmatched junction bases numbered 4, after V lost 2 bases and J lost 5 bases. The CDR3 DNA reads TGTGCCAGCTCACCATCGGGACTAGCTAACAATGAGCAGTTCTTC. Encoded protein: CASSPSGLANNEQFF. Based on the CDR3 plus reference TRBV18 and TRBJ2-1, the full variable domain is NAGVMQNPRHLVRRRGQEARLRCSPMKGHSHVYWYRQLPEEGLKFMVYLQKENIIDESGMPKERFSAEFPKEGPSILRIQQVVRGDSAAYFCASSPSGLANNEQFFGPGTRLTVL.

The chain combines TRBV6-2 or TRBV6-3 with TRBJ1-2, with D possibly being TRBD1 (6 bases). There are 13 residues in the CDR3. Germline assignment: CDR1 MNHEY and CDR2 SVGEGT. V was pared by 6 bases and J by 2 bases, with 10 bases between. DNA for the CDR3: TGTGCCAGCAGCCAGCAGGGGAACTATGGCTACACCTTC. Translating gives CASSQQGNYGYTF.

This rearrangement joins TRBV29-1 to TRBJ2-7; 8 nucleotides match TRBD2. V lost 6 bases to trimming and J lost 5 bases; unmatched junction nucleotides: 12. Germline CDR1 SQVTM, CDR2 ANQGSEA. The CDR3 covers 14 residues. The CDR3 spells CSVASLAGSDEQYF. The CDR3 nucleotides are TGCAGCGTAGCCTCTTTAGCGGGGAGCGACGAGCAGTACTTC.

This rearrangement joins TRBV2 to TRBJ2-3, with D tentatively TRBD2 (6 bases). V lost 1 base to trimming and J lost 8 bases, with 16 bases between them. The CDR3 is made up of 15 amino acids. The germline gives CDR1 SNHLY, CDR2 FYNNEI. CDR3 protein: CASSEGEAPLGTQYF. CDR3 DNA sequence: TGTGCCAGCAGTGAAGGGGAGGCTCCCCTCGGTACGCAGTATTTT.

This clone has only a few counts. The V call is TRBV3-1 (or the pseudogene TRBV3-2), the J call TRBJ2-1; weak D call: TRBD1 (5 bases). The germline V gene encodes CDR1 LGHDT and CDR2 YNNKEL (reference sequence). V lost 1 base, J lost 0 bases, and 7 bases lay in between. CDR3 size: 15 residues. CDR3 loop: CASSQGQGSYNEQFF. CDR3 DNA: TGTGCCAGCAGCCAAGGCCAGGGCTCCTACAATGAGCAGTTCTTC.

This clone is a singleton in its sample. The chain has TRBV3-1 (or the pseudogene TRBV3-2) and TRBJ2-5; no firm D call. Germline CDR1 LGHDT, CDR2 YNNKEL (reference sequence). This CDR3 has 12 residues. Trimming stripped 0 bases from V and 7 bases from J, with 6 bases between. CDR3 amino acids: CASSQDIRTQYF. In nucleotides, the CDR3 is TGTGCCAGCAGCCAAGATATCAGGACCCAGTACTTC.